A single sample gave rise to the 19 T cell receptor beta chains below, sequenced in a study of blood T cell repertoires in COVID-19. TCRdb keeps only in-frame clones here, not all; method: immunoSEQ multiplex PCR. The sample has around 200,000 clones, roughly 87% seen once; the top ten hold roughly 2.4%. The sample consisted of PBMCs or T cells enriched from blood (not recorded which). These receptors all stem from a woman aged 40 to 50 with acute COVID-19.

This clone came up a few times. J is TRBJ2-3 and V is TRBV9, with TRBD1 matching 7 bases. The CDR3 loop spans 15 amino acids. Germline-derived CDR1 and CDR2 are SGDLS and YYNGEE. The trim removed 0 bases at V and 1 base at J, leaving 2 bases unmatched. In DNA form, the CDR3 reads TGTGCCAGCAGCGTAGTCGACAGGGGCACAGATACGCAGTATTTT. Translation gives CASSVVDRGTDTQYF.

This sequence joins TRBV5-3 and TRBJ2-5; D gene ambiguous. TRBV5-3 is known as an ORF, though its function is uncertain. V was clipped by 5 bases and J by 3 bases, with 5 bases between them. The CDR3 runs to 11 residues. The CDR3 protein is CARSREETQYF. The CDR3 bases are TGTGCCAGAAGTAGAGAAGAGACCCAGTACTTC.

Written as DNA, the CDR3 is TGTGCCAGCAGCTTGGACGGAGCTGGAAACACCATATATTTT. The encoded protein is CASSLDGAGNTIYF. This chain connects TRBV5-6 to TRBJ1-3; D gene ambiguous. This CDR3 has 14 residues. Per the germline V gene, CDR1 is SGHDT and CDR2 is YYEEEE. The V gene lost 0 bases and the J gene lost 2 bases, with 6 bases spanning the gap.

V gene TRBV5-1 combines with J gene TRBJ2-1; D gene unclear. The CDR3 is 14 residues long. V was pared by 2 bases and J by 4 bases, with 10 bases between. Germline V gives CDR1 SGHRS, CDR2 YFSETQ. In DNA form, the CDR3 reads TGCGCCAGCAGCTTCTCGGGTTTATACAATGAGCAGTTCTTC. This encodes CASSFSGLYNEQFF.

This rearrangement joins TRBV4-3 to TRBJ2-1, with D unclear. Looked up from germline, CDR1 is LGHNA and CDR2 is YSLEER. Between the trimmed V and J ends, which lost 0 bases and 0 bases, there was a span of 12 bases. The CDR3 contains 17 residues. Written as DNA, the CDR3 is TGCGCCAGCAGCCAAGATGAAGTGCGGAGCTCCTACAATGAGCAGTTCTTC. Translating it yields CASSQDEVRSSYNEQFF.

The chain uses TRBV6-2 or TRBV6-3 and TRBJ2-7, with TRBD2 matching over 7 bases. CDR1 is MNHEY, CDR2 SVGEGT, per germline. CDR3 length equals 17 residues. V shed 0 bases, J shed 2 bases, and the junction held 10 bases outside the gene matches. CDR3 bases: TGTGCCAGCAGTTACTCAATGGGGGGGGAGAACCCCTACGAGCAGTACTTC. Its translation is CASSYSMGGENPYEQYF.

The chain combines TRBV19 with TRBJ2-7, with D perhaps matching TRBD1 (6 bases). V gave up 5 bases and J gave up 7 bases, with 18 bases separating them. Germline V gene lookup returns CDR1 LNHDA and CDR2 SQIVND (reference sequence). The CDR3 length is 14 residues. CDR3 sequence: CASSSSGTLWEQYF. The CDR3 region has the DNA TGTGCCAGTAGTTCCTCCGGGACACTGTGGGAGCAGTACTTC.

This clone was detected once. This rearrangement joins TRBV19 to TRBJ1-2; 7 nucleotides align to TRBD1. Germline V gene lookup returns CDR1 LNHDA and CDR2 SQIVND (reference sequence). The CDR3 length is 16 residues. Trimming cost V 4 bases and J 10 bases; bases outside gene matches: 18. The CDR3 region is CASSNLPGQFFDDYTF. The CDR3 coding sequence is TGTGCCAGTAGTAACCTTCCGGGACAGTTCTTCGATGACTACACCTTC. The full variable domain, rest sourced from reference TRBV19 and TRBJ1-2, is DGGITQSPKYLFRKEGQNVTLSCEQNLNHDAMYWYRQDPGQGLRLIYYSQIVNDFQKGDIAEGYSVSREKKESFPLTVTSAQKNPTAFYLCASSNLPGQFFDDYTFGSGTRLTVV.

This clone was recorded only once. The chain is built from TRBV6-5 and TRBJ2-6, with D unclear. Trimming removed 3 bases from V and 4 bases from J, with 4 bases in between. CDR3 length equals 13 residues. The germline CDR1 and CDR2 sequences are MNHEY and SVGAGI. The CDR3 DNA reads TGTGCCAGCAGTTATTCAGGGGCCAACGTCCTGACTTTC. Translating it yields CASSYSGANVLTF.

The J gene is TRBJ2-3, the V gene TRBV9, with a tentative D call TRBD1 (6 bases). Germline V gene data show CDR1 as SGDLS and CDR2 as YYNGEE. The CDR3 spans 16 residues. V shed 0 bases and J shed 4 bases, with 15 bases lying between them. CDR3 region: CASSVGAWGPADTQYF. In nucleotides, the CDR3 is TGTGCCAGCAGCGTAGGGGCGTGGGGGCCGGCAGATACGCAGTATTTT.

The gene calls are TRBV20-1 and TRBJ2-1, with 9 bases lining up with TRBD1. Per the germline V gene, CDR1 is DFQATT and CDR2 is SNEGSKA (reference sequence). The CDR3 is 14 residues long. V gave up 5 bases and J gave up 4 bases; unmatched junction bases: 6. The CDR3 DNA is TGCAGTGCTCGTGACAGGGGGAAGTACAATGAGCAGTTCTTC. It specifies CSARDRGKYNEQFF.

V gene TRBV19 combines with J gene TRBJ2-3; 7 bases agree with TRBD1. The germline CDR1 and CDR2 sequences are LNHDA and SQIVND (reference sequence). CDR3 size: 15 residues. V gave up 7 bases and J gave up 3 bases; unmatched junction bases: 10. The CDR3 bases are TGTGCCAGTACCACCCGGGACAGTGGTACAGATACGCAGTATTTT. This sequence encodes CASTTRDSGTDTQYF.

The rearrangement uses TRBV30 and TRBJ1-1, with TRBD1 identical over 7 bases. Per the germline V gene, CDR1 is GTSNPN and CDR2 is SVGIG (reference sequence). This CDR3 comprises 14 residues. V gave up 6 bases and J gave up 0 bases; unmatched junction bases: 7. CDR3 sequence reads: CACNTGTVNTEAFF. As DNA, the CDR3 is TGTGCCTGCAATACCGGGACAGTGAACACTGAAGCTTTCTTT.

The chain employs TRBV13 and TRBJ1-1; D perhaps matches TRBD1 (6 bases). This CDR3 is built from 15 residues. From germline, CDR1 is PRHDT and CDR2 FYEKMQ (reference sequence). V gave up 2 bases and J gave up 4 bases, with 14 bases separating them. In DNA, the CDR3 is TGTGCCAGCAGCTTACAGGGGCGGGTCGGCACTGAAGCTTTCTTT. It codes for CASSLQGRVGTEAFF.

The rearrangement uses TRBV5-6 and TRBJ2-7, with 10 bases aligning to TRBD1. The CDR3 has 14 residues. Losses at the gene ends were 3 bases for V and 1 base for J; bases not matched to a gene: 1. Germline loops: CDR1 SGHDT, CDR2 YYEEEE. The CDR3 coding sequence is TGTGCCAGCAGCTGGACAGGGGGTTCCTACGAGCAGTACTTC. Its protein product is CASSWTGGSYEQYF. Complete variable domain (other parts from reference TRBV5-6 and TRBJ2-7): DAGVTQSPTHLIKTRGQQVTLRCSPKSGHDTVSWYQQALGQGPQFIFQYYEEEERQRGNFPDRFSGHQFPNYSSELNVNALLLGDSALYLCASSWTGGSYEQYFGPGTRLTVT.

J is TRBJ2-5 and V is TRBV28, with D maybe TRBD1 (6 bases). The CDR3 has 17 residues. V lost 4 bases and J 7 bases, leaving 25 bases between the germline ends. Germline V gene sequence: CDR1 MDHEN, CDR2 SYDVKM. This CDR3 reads CASSSGLGGTLRVTQYF. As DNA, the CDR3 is TGTGCCAGCAGTTCGGGATTAGGGGGTACGCTCAGGGTGACCCAGTACTTC.

The CDR3 is CASRPSGNTGELFF. In nucleotides, the CDR3 is TGTGCCAGCAGACCATCAGGCAACACCGGGGAGCTGTTTTTT. The chain links TRBV4-2 to TRBJ2-2, with D unclear. CDR1 and CDR2 from the germline V gene are LGHNA and YNFKEQ. V lost 6 bases and J lost 2, with 10 bases in between. There are 14 residues in the CDR3.

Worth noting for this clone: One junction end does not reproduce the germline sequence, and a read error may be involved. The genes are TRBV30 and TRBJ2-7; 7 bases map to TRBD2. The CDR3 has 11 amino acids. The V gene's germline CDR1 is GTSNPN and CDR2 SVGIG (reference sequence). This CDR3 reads CAGGVLGGMDF. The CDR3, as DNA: TGTGCCGGGGGGGTCCTAGGAGGGATGGACTTC.

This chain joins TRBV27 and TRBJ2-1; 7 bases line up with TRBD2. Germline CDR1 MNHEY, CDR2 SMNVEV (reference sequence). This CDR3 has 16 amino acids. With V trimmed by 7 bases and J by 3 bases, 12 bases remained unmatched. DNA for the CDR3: TGTGCCAGCACCGGGACTAACCACGGGGGCTACAATGAGCAGTTCTTC. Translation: CASTGTNHGGYNEQFF.